What follows are 8 T cell receptor beta chains derived from one specimen sequenced in a study of OX40 agonist ivuxolimab in advanced cancers. TCRdb's table, derived via immunoSEQ multiplex PCR, lists solely in-frame clones and lacks some. The sample carries roughly 46,000 clones, 90% to 95% recorded once. The sample was CD4+ or CD8+ T cells sorted from blood, taken in a trial of the OX40 agonist ivuxolimab. All receptors derive from an adult with an advanced solid tumor such as melanoma, head and neck, liver or kidney cancer.

This clone has a single count. V usage is TRBV6-5 and J usage is TRBJ1-1; D is possibly TRBD1 (5 bases). The CDR3 length is 14 residues. Per the germline V gene, CDR1 is MNHEY and CDR2 is SVGAGI. V gave up 2 bases and J gave up 5 bases, with 12 bases separating them. The CDR3 region has the DNA TGTGCCAGCAGTTACATGATTGGGGGAACTGAAGCTTTCTTT. Protein sequence: CASSYMIGGTEAFF.

This chain links TRBV5-1 with TRBJ2-7; D uncertain. Per germline, CDR1 SGHRS and CDR2 YFSETQ. Trimming took 0 bases from V and 0 from J, leaving 10 bases between them. This CDR3 has 15 amino acids. CDR3 DNA: TGCGCCAGCAGCTTGGGGGCAGCTAGCTCCTACGAGCAGTACTTC. It codes for CASSLGAASSYEQYF.

The CDR3 bases are TGTGCTAGTGGCTTCGGCTCTGGCAATGAGCAGTTCTTC. The encoded protein is CASGFGSGNEQFF. The chain recombines TRBV12-5 with TRBJ2-1; no firm D call. Germline V gene sequence: CDR1 LGHNT, CDR2 FRNRAP. V was cut by 6 bases and J by 6 bases, with 12 bases left in between. The CDR3 consists of 13 residues.

J is TRBJ1-1 and V is TRBV6-6, with 8 positions matching TRBD1. V lost 2 bases to trimming and J lost 3 bases; unmatched junction nucleotides: 8. Per germline, CDR1 MNHNY and CDR2 SVGAGI (reference sequence). This CDR3 contains 16 residues. CDR3: CASSYRSGGADTEAFF. The CDR3 nucleotides read TGTGCCAGCAGTTACCGATCAGGGGGCGCGGACACTGAAGCTTTCTTT.

The V and J genes are TRBV7-8 and TRBJ1-6; 9 bases fit TRBD1. Germline V lookup: CDR1 SGHVS, CDR2 FQNEAQ. This CDR3 has 16 amino acids. The V gene end was trimmed by 5 bases and the J gene end by 11 bases; junction bases not matched to a gene: 13. The CDR3: CASSPWDRVSLTPLHF. The CDR3 DNA sequence: TGTGCCAGCAGCCCTTGGGACAGGGTTAGTTTAACACCCCTCCACTTT.

V usage is TRBV5-1 and J usage is TRBJ2-3, with D unresolved. Per the germline V gene, CDR1 is SGHRS and CDR2 is YFSETQ. The V gene lost 6 bases and the J gene lost 0 bases, with 11 bases spanning the gap. This CDR3 has 14 amino acids. The CDR3 nucleotides read TGCGCCAGCAACGGCCCCGGGAGCACAGATACGCAGTATTTT. As protein: CASNGPGSTDTQYF.

This chain connects TRBV9 to TRBJ2-7; D may correspond to TRBD1 or TRBD2 (5 bases each). Trimming stripped 4 bases from V and 4 bases from J, with 21 bases between. This CDR3 has 16 amino acids. The germline V gene has CDR1 SGDLS and CDR2 YYNGEE. The CDR3 loop is CASSLTRGAERYEQYF. The CDR3 DNA sequence: TGTGCCAGCAGCCTCACTAGGGGTGCGGAGAGGTACGAGCAGTACTTC.

This chain links TRBV27 with TRBJ2-1; tentatively, D is TRBD1 or TRBD2 (6 bases each). The CDR3 is 15 amino acids. CDR1 is MNHEY, CDR2 SMNVEV, per germline (reference sequence). V lost 5 bases and J 3 bases, leaving 14 bases between the germline ends. CDR3: CASSLLGGYYNEQFF. For the CDR3, the DNA is TGTGCCAGCAGTCTTCTAGGGGGGTACTACAATGAGCAGTTCTTC.